The 18 T cell receptor beta chains below were found in one sample sequenced in a study of neoadjuvant anti-PD-1 for oral cavity cancer. Time point given: after neoadjuvant nivolumab, at surgical resection. Method: immunoSEQ multiplex PCR; TCRdb's copy keeps in-frame clones and lacks some. Counted here are roughly 10,000 clones, around 68% occurring once; the ten biggest clones make up less than 4.5%. The sample in question was PBMCs, obtained after nivolumab (anti-PD-1) treatment. These receptors originate from a person aged 35 to 85 with oral cavity squamous cell carcinoma.

The CDR3 loop is CASSENRGQNTEAFF. DNA of the CDR3: TGTGCCAGCAGCGAAAACAGGGGGCAAAACACTGAAGCTTTCTTT. This sequence joins TRBV9 and TRBJ1-1, with TRBD1 matching over 9 bases. This CDR3 spans 15 amino acids. J gave up 2 bases and V 3 bases, and 5 bases lay outside the gene matches. Per germline, CDR1 SGDLS and CDR2 YYNGEE.

The gene calls are TRBV5-1 and TRBJ2-5; D ambiguous. The length of the CDR3 is 14 residues. Germline CDR1 reads SGHRS; CDR2 reads YFSETQ. The V end lost 0 bases, the J end lost 2 bases, and 8 bases lay between the germline ends. CDR3 residues: CASSLGLTQETQYF. The CDR3 DNA reads as TGCGCCAGCAGCTTGGGACTCACACAAGAGACCCAGTACTTC.

The rearrangement joins TRBV5-8 to TRBJ1-2, with D hard to call. CDR3 length equals 11 residues. Between the trimmed V and J ends, which lost 1 base and 4 bases, there was a span of 2 bases. Germline V CDR1 and CDR2: SGHTS, YDEGEE. The DNA for the CDR3 is TGTGCCAGCAGCTTGTCCTATGGCTACACCTTC. Its translation is CASSLSYGYTF.

The V and J genes are TRBV5-5 and TRBJ1-5; TRBD1 agrees at 9 bases. Germline-derived CDR1 and CDR2 are SGHKS and YYEKEE (reference sequence). This CDR3 comprises 14 residues. V was clipped by 5 bases and J by 6 bases; unmatched bases: 6. The CDR3 reads CASRAGTGTQPQHF. The DNA of the CDR3 is TGTGCCAGCAGGGCCGGGACAGGGACTCAGCCCCAGCATTTT.

This clone has a single count. This chain uses TRBV6-1 with TRBJ1-3, with D possibly matching TRBD1 (5 bases). CDR3 length equals 18 residues. Germline V gene sequence: CDR1 MNHNS, CDR2 SASEGT. Trimming stripped 4 bases from V and 1 base from J, with 20 bases between. CDR3 DNA sequence: TGTGCCAGCAGTGCGGCGGGGTTAAGACAGATATCTGGAAACACCATATATTTT. Translation: CASSAAGLRQISGNTIYF.

V usage is TRBV19 and J usage is TRBJ2-1; 9 nucleotides line up with TRBD2. The CDR3 length is 15 residues. Germline V gene sequence: CDR1 LNHDA, CDR2 SQIVND (reference sequence). V lost 5 bases, J lost 8 bases, and 10 bases stayed unmatched. In DNA, the CDR3 is TGTGCCAGTAGTCTGGGAGGACTAGCGATGGATGAGCAGTTCTTC. It translates to CASSLGGLAMDEQFF.

V is TRBV6-5 and J is TRBJ2-2, with no clear D. The CDR3 covers 13 residues. Trimming cost V 2 bases and J 5 bases, with 6 bases left between them. Germline CDR1 reads MNHEY; CDR2 reads SVGAGI. The CDR3 region has the DNA TGTGCCAGCAGTTACCTGGGAACCGGGGAGCTGTTTTTT. Protein: CASSYLGTGELFF.

The gene calls are TRBV5-1 and TRBJ1-1, with a possible D match to TRBD1 (5 bases). V gave up 7 bases and J gave up 1 base, with 14 bases separating them. CDR3 length equals 14 residues. Germline CDR1 reads SGHRS; CDR2 reads YFSETQ. CDR3 in DNA: TGCGCCAGCGCTAGGGGCAGGGAGAACACTGAAGCTTTCTTT. It codes for CASARGRENTEAFF.

The rearrangement uses TRBV7-8 and TRBJ2-5; D unclear. The ends were cut back, 1 base at V and 5 bases at J, with 5 bases in the middle. In germline, CDR1 is SGHVS, CDR2 FQNEAQ. This CDR3 contains 12 residues. This chain's CDR3 is CASSLVGETQYF. The CDR3 nucleotides read TGTGCCAGCAGCTTAGTGGGGGAGACCCAGTACTTC.

V and J are TRBV29-1 and TRBJ2-7, with D tentatively TRBD2 (7 bases). CDR1 is SQVTM and CDR2 is ANQGSEA in the germline V gene. The CDR3 runs to 13 residues. The V and J ends lost 1 base and 5 bases respectively, with 12 bases between them. CDR3 DNA: TGCAGCGTTGAAGGGCCGGGGGGCCACGAGCAGTACTTC. Its translation is CSVEGPGGHEQYF.

This clone was seen only a few times. The V call is TRBV6-1, the J call TRBJ1-2, with unresolved D. CDR1 MNHNS and CDR2 SASEGT come from the germline V gene. The CDR3 extends over 12 amino acids. V was trimmed by 3 bases and J by 8 bases, leaving 10 bases between them. CDR3: CASSDRLGGYTF. CDR3 nucleotides: TGTGCCAGCAGTGATCGCTTGGGAGGCTACACCTTC.

The chain has TRBV5-5 and TRBJ2-3; D could derive from TRBD1 or TRBD2 (6 bases each). The CDR3 has 15 residues. Trimming left V 0 bases short and J 6 bases short, with 14 bases between. Germline V gene lookup returns CDR1 SGHKS and CDR2 YYEKEE (reference sequence). CDR3 protein: CASSLAVGGRDTQYF. The CDR3 DNA reads as TGTGCCAGCAGCTTGGCCGTGGGGGGCAGGGATACGCAGTATTTT.

This clone was recorded once. The chain carries TRBV9 and TRBJ1-4; 7 positions match TRBD1. Germline lookup yields CDR1 SGDLS and CDR2 YYNGEE. The CDR3 sequence is 15 residues long. J gave up 8 bases and V 0 bases, and 7 bases lay outside the gene matches. DNA for the CDR3: TGTGCCAGCAGCGTAGGACAGGGAAAGGGCGAAAAACTGTTTTTT. Protein: CASSVGQGKGEKLFF.

There are a few counts of this clone. The J gene is TRBJ1-2, the V gene TRBV28; D is perhaps TRBD1 (6 bases). V was clipped by 5 bases and J by 5 bases, with 15 bases between them. CDR1 and CDR2 from the germline V gene are MDHEN and SYDVKM. The CDR3 is 14 amino acids. The CDR3 DNA reads as TGTGCCAGCAGTCCCAGCGCGGGGGCATATGGCTACACCTTC. Translated, it gives CASSPSAGAYGYTF.

V is TRBV18 and J is TRBJ2-7; D is perhaps TRBD1 or TRBD2 (5 bases each). The CDR3 loop spans 14 amino acids. V lost 4 bases and J lost 2, with 12 bases in between. Germline V lookup: CDR1 KGHSH, CDR2 LQKENI. The CDR3 DNA reads TGTGCCAGCTCACGGGGACCGAGCCCCTACGAGCAGTACTTC. This codes for CASSRGPSPYEQYF.

The chain employs TRBV5-1 and TRBJ1-2; D remains unclear. CDR1 SGHRS and CDR2 YFSETQ come from the germline V gene. CDR3 length equals 14 residues. Trimming took 0 bases from V and 0 from J, leaving 6 bases between them. CDR3 bases: TGCGCCAGCAGCTTGGGACTTTCTAACTATGGCTACACCTTC. Translating gives CASSLGLSNYGYTF.

The genes are TRBV5-1 and TRBJ2-3; TRBD1 might be the D (6 bases). Germline lookup yields CDR1 SGHRS and CDR2 YFSETQ. The CDR3 covers 14 residues. V lost 1 base and J 2 bases, leaving 8 bases between the germline ends. The CDR3 DNA sequence: TGCGCCAGCAGCTTGTGGACAGACACAGATACGCAGTATTTT. As protein: CASSLWTDTDTQYF.

This clone is medium-sized within its sample. The J gene is TRBJ2-7, the V gene TRBV27; 12 positions match TRBD2. Germline CDR1 MNHEY, CDR2 SMNVEV (reference sequence). This CDR3 region has 14 residues. Trimming cost V 6 bases and J 1 base; bases outside gene matches: 1. In DNA, the CDR3 is TGTGCCAGCAGACTAGCGGGAGGTTCCTACGAGCAGTACTTC. Protein: CASRLAGGSYEQYF.